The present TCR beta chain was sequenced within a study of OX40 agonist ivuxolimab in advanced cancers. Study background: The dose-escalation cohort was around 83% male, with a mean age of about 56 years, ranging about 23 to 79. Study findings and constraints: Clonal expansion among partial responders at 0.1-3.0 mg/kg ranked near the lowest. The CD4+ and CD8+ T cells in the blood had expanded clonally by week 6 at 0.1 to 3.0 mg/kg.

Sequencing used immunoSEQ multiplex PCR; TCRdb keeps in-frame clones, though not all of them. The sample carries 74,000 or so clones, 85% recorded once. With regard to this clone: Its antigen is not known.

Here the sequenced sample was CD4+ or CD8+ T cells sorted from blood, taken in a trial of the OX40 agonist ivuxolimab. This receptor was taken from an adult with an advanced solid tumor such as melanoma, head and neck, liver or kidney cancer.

The CDR3 region has the DNA TGTGCCAGCAGCTGGGACAGCGGGAGGAATGAAGAGACCCAGTACTTC. It specifies CASSWDSGRNEETQYF. The chain combines TRBV7-8 with TRBJ2-5; the match to TRBD2 covers 9 bases. The V gene end was trimmed by 4 bases and the J gene end by 3 bases; junction bases not matched to a gene: 9. The germline gives CDR1 SGHVS, CDR2 FQNEAQ. The length of the CDR3 is 16 residues. The variable domain in full, with the rest retrieved from reference TRBV7-8 and TRBJ2-5, is GAGVSQSPRYKVAKRGQDVALRCDPISGHVSLFWYQQALGQGPEFLTYFQNEAQLDKSGLPSDRFFAERPEGSVSTLKIQRTQQEDSAVYLCASSWDSGRNEETQYFGPGTRLLVL.